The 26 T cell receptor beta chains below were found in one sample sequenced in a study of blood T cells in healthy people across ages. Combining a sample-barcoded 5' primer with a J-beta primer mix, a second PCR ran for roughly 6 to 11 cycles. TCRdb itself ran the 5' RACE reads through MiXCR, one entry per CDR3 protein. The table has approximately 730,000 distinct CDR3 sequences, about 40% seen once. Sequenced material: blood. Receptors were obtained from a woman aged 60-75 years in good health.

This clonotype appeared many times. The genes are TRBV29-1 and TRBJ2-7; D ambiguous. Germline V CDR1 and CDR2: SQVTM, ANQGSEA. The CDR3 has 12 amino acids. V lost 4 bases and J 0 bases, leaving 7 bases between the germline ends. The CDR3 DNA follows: TGCAGCGTTGTCCAGGACTCCTACGAGCAGTACTTC. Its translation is CSVVQDSYEQYF.

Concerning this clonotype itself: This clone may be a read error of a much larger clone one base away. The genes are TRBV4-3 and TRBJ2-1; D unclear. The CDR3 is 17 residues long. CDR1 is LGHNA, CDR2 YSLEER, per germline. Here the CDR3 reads CASSHEVDQFAYNERFF. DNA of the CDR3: TGCGCCAGCAGCCACGAGGTGGACCAATTCGCCTACAATGAGCGGTTCTTC.

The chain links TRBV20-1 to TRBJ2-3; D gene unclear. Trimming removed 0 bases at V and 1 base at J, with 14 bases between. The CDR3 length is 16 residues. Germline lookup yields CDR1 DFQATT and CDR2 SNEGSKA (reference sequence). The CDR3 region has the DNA TGCAGTGCTAGAGATAGGTGGGGTCCCCGCACAGATACGCAGTATTTT. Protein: CSARDRWGPRTDTQYF.

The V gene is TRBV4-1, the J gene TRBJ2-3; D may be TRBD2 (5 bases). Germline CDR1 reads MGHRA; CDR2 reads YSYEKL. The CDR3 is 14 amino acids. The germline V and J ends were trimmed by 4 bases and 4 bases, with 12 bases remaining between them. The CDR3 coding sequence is TGCGCCAGCAGCCCCGGGGTCCCCCCAGATACGCAGTATTTT. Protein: CASSPGVPPDTQYF.

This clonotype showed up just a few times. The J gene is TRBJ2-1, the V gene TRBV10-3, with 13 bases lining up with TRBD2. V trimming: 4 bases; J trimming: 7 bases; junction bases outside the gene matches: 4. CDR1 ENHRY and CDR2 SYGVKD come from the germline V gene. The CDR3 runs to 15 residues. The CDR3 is CAISGTSGRENEQFF. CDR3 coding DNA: TGTGCCATCAGTGGAACTAGCGGGAGGGAAAATGAGCAGTTCTTC.

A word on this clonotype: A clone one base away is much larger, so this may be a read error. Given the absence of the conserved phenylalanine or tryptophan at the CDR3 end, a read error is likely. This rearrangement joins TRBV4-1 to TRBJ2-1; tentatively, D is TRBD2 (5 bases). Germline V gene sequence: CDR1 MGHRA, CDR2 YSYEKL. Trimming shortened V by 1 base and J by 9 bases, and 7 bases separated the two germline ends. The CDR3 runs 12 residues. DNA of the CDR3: TGCGCCAGCAGCCAAGGGGAGATTGAGCAGTTCTCC. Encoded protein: CASSQGEIEQFS.

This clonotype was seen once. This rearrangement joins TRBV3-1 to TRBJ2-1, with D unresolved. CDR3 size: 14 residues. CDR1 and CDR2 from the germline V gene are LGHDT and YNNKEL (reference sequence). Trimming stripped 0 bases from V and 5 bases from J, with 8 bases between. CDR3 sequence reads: CASSQETENNEQFF. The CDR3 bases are TGTGCCAGCAGCCAAGAAACAGAGAACAATGAGCAGTTCTTC.

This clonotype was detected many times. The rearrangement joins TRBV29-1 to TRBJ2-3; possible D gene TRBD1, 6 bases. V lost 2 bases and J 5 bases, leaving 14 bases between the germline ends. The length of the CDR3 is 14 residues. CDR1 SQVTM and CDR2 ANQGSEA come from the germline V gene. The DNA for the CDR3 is TGCAGCGTTGAAACTGGGGGCGCAGGAGATACGCAGTATTTT. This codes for CSVETGGAGDTQYF.

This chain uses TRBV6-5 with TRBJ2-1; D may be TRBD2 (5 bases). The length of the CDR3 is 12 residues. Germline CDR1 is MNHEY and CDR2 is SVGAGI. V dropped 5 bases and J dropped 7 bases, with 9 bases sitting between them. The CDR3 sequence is CASSGPGNEQFF. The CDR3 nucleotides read TGTGCCAGCAGTGGTCCGGGGAATGAGCAGTTCTTC.

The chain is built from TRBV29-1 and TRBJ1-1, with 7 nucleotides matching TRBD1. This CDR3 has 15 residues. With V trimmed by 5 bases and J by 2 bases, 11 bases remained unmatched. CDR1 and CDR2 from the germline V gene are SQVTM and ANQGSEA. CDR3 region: CSVTRGAGVNTEAFF. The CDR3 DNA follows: TGCAGCGTTACCAGGGGGGCAGGCGTAAACACTGAAGCTTTCTTT.

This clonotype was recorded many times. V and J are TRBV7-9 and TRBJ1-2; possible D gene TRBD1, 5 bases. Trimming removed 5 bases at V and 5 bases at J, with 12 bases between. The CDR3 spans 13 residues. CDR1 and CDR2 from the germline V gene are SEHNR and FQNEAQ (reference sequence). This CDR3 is CASSPDTPYGYTF. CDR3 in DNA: TGTGCCAGCAGCCCGGACACCCCGTATGGCTACACCTTC.

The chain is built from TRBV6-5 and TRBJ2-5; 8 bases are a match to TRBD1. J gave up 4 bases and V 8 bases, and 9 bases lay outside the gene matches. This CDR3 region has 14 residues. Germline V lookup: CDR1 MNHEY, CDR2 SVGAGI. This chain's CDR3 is CASCRQGYLETQYF. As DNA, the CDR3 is TGTGCCAGCTGCCGACAGGGGTATCTAGAGACCCAGTACTTC.

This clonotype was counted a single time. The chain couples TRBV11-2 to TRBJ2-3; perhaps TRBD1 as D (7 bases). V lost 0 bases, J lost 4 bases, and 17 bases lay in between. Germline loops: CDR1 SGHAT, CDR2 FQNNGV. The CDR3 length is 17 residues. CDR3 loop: CASSLEVQGTGADTQYF. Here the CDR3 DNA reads TGTGCCAGCAGCTTAGAAGTACAGGGGACTGGTGCAGATACGCAGTATTTT. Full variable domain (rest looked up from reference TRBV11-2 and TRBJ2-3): EAGVAQSPRYKIIEKRQSVAFWCNPISGHATLYWYQQILGQGPKLLIQFQNNGVVDDSQLPKDRFSAERLKGVDSTLKIQPAKLEDSAVYLCASSLEVQGTGADTQYFGPGTRLTVL.

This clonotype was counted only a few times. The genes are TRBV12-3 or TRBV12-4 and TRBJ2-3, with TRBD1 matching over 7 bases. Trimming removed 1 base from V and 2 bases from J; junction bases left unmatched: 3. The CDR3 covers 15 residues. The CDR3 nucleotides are TGTGCCAGCAGTTTAGAGACAGGGTTCACAGATACGCAGTATTTT. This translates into CASSLETGFTDTQYF.

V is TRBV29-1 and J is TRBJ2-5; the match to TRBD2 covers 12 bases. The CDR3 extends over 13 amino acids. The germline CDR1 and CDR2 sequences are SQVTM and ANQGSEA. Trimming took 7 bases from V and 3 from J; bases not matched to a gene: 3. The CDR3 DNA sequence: TGCAGCGGGTGGACTAGCGGGAAAGAGACCCAGTACTTC. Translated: CSGWTSGKETQYF.

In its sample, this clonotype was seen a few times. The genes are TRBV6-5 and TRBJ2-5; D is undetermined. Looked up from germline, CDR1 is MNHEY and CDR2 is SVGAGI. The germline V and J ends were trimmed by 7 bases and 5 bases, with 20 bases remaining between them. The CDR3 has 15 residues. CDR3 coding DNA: TGTGCCAGCACCAGCCAGCAGACGCAAATGGAGACCCAGTACTTC. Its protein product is CASTSQQTQMETQYF.

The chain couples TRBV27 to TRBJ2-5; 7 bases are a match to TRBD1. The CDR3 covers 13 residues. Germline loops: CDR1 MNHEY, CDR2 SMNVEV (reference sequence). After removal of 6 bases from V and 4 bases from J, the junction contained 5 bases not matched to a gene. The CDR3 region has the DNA TGTGCCAGCAGGACAGGGTTTGGAGAGACCCAGTACTTC. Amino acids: CASRTGFGETQYF.

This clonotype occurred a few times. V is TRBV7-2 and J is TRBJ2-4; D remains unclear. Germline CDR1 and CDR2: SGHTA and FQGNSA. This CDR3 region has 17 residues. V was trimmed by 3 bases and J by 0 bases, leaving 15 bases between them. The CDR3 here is CASSLGFGILAKNIQYF. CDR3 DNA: TGTGCCAGCAGCTTGGGGTTTGGCATCTTAGCCAAAAACATTCAGTACTTC.

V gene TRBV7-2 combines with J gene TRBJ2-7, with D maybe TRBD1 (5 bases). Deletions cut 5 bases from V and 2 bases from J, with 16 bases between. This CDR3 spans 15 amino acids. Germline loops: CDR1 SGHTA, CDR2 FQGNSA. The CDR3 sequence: CASSPVQTAPYEQYF. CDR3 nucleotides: TGTGCCAGCAGCCCCGTCCAGACAGCTCCCTACGAGCAGTACTTC. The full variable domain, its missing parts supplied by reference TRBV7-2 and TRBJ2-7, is GAGVSQSPSNKVTEKGKDVELRCDPISGHTALYWYRQSLGQGLEFLIYFQGNSAPDKSGLPSDRFSAERTGGSVSTLTIQRTQQEDSAVYLCASSPVQTAPYEQYFGPGTRLTVT.

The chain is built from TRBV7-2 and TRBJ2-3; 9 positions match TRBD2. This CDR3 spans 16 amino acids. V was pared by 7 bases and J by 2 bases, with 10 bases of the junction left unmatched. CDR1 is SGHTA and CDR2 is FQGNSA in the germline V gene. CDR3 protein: CASNIIAGDLTDTQYF. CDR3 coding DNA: TGTGCCAGCAACATTATAGCGGGAGACCTCACAGATACGCAGTATTTT.

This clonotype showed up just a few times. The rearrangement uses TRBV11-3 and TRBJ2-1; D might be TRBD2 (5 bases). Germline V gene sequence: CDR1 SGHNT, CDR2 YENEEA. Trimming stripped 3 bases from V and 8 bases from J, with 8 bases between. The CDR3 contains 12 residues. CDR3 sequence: CASSFKADEQFF. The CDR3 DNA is TGTGCCAGCAGCTTTAAAGCGGATGAGCAGTTCTTC.

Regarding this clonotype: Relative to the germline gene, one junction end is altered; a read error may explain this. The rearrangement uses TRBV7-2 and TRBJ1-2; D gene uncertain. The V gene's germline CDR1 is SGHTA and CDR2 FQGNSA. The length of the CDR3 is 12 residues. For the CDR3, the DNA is TGTGCCTGCAGCCCCGCGAACTATGGCTACACCTTC. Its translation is CACSPANYGYTF.

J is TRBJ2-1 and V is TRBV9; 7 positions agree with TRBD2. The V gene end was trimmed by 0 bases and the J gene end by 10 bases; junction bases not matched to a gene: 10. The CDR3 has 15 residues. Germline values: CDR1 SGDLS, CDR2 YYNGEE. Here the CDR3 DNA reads TGTGCCAGCAGCGTAGGATGGGAGGGTTTCTCCGAGCAGTTCTTC. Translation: CASSVGWEGFSEQFF.

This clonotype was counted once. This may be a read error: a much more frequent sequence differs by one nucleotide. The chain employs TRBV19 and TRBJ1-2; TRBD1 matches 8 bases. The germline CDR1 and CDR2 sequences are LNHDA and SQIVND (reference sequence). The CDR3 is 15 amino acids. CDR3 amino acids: CACSIDPGQAGGYTF. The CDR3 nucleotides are TGTGCCTGTAGTATAGATCCGGGACAGGCTGGTGGCTACACCTTC. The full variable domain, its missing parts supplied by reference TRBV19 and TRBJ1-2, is DGGITQSPKYLFRKEGQNVTLSCEQNLNHDAMYWYRQDPGQGLRLIYYSQIVNDFQKGDIAEGYSVSREKKESFPLTVTSAQKNPTAFYLCACSIDPGQAGGYTFGSGTRLTVV.

CDR3 sequence: CSAVLAGAAKNIQYF. The CDR3 bases are TGCAGTGCTGTATTAGCGGGAGCGGCCAAAAACATTCAGTACTTC. The chain combines TRBV20-1 with TRBJ2-4; TRBD2 matches at 9 bases. The CDR3 has 15 residues. The germline V gene has CDR1 DFQATT and CDR2 SNEGSKA (reference sequence). The V segment lost 5 bases and the J segment 1 base; nucleotides outside the gene matches: 6.

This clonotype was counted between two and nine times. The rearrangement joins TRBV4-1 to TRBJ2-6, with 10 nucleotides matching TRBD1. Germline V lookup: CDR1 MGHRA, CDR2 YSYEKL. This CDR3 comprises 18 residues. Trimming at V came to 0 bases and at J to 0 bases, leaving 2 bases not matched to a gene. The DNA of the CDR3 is TGCGCCAGCAGCCAAGAGGGGACAGGGGACTCTGGGGCCAACGTCCTGACTTTC. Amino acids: CASSQEGTGDSGANVLTF.